This record concerns one TCR beta chain sequence. The antigen is undetermined. V lost 8 bases to trimming and J lost 4 bases, with 21 bases between them. This CDR3 spans 16 amino acids. Germline V gene sequence: CDR1 MNHNS, CDR2 SASEGT. This specimen comes from a study of T cell repertoires in cytomegalovirus infection. The wider study: HLA-B-restricted CMV epitopes that are well studied, plus recently identified HLA-C-restricted ones, were used by the study. Public signatures in TCR beta pointed to CMV infection and matching HLA type. Study-wide results and limits: Dominating the ex vivo response were HLA-C-restricted CMV-specific TCR beta clonotypes. Identification of carriers of CMV plus the relevant HLA was performed using cumulative public TCR beta family frequency.

TCRdb analysed the reads with MiXCR anew, one entry per CDR3 protein. The sample comprises a few hundred thousand distinct CDR3 sequences, about 35% of which are singletons, and approximately 15% rests with the top ten. The sample in question was cultured PBMCs, obtained from culture after CMV antigen stimulation. This chain links TRBV6-1 with TRBJ1-5, with D hard to call. This receptor was taken from a human donor in good health (CMV status not recorded). Some clones in this sample may be carry-over from other donors' samples. The CDR3 loop reads CASQKRPTPLNQPQHF. The CDR3 DNA reads as TGTGCCAGCCAAAAAAGACCGACTCCTCTAAATCAGCCCCAGCATTTT.